The 7 T cell receptor beta chains presented below share a single source sample, sequenced in a study of T cell repertoires in cytomegalovirus infection. TCRdb reprocessed the reads with MiXCR, giving one entry per CDR3 protein. The sample lists about 740,000 distinct CDR3 sequences; about 40% were seen once. The sequenced material came from PBMCs. These receptors originate from a human donor in good health (CMV status not recorded). Some clones in this sample may be carry-over from other donors' samples.

This chain uses TRBV7-8 with TRBJ2-5; 11 nucleotides line up with TRBD2. After removal of 5 bases from V and 5 bases from J, the junction contained 10 bases not matched to a gene. Germline CDR1 reads SGHVS; CDR2 reads FQNEAQ. The CDR3 runs 16 residues. CDR3 loop: CASSPTSGEKAETQYF. The CDR3 DNA reads as TGTGCCAGCAGCCCGACTAGCGGGGAAAAAGCGGAGACCCAGTACTTC.

V is TRBV7-2 and J is TRBJ2-7, with 8 bases matching TRBD1. CDR1 is SGHTA and CDR2 is FQGNSA in the germline V gene. This CDR3 is 15 amino acids long. Unmatched junction bases numbered 10, after V lost 5 bases and J lost 4 bases. The CDR3 DNA sequence: TGTGCCAGCAGCACCTCGACAGGGGTTTTTTACGAGCAGTACTTC. Translated: CASSTSTGVFYEQYF.

This clonotype was observed a few times. The chain recombines TRBV20-1 with TRBJ2-5; 8 positions agree with TRBD2. Unmatched junction bases numbered 5, after V lost 7 bases and J lost 4 bases. Germline V gene lookup returns CDR1 DFQATT and CDR2 SNEGSKA (reference sequence). The CDR3 is 12 amino acids. The CDR3 reads CSVLSGVETQYF. DNA of the CDR3: TGCAGTGTACTTAGCGGGGTAGAGACCCAGTACTTC.

This clonotype was seen a single time. One end of the junction fails to match germline, which may point to a read error. V is TRBV6-5 and J is TRBJ1-4; D unresolved. The CDR3 contains 17 residues. Germline CDR1 is MNHEY and CDR2 is SVGAGI. The CDR3 reads CASSYTLPGATNEKLYF. The CDR3 nucleotides read TGTGCCAGCAGTTACACCCTCCCGGGCGCGACTAATGAAAAACTGTATTTT.

This clonotype was seen repeatedly, ten times or more. The V call is TRBV7-8, the J call TRBJ1-1; D is possibly TRBD1 (6 bases). The CDR3 is 15 residues long. V was clipped by 2 bases and J by 0 bases, with 10 bases between them. Germline V lookup: CDR1 SGHVS, CDR2 FQNEAQ. CDR3 coding DNA: TGTGCCAGCAGCTTAATCGGGACACTGAACACTGAAGCTTTCTTT. This sequence encodes CASSLIGTLNTEAFF.

The sample holds a few counts of this clonotype. Just one base apart from a much larger clone, this may be a read error. V and J are TRBV6-6 and TRBJ2-3; 7 bases are a match to TRBD2. The germline V gene encodes CDR1 MNHNY and CDR2 SVGAGI (reference sequence). Losses at the gene ends were 6 bases for V and 0 bases for J; bases not matched to a gene: 3. This CDR3 has 14 residues. Here the CDR3 reads CASSLAESTDTQYF. DNA of the CDR3: TGTGCCAGCAGCCTAGCGGAGAGCACAGATACGCAGTATTTT.

The chain links TRBV7-8 to TRBJ2-1; D is undetermined. The V gene's germline CDR1 is SGHVS and CDR2 FQNEAQ. The CDR3 runs 17 residues. Between the trimmed V and J ends, which lost 2 bases and 1 base, there was a span of 15 bases. CDR3 DNA sequence: TGTGCCAGCAGCTTATATAACGGTCCTCAATCCTACAATGAGCAGTTCTTC. It is translated as CASSLYNGPQSYNEQFF.